Following are 27 T cell receptor beta chains from one sample sequenced in a study of T cells after yellow fever vaccination. TCRdb re-called the 5' RACE reads with MiXCR, one entry per CDR3 protein. The sample lists a few hundred thousand distinct CDR3 sequences; around 9.3% were seen once. Material: CD4+ T cells sorted from PBMCs, obtained 5 days after the yellow fever booster vaccination. All receptors derive from a man between 18 and 35 years old who received the YFV17D yellow fever vaccine.

The chain couples TRBV20-1 to TRBJ2-7; D uncertain. Germline CDR1 and CDR2: DFQATT and SNEGSKA (reference sequence). V lost 1 base and J lost 4, with 11 bases in between. This CDR3 has 13 residues. CDR3 in amino acids: CSARGDSGYEQYV. The CDR3 DNA is TGCAGTGCTAGAGGCGACTCCGGATACGAGCAGTACGTC.

The gene calls are TRBV10-1 and TRBJ2-3; no clear D. Germline CDR1 is WNHNN and CDR2 is SYGVQD (reference sequence). The CDR3 sequence is 14 residues long. The ends were cut back, 8 bases at V and 2 bases at J, with 14 bases in the middle. CDR3 DNA: TGCGCCAGCCAGAAAGATCGCCCCACAGATACGCAGTATTTT. It encodes CASQKDRPTDTQYF.

The genes are TRBV13 and TRBJ1-2; D call uncertain. Looked up from germline, CDR1 is PRHDT and CDR2 is FYEKMQ (reference sequence). This CDR3 contains 17 residues. V lost 5 bases to trimming and J lost 0 bases, with 19 bases between them. As DNA, the CDR3 is TGTGCCAGCAGCCCGACGGCCACAAGTGGGACTAACTATGGCTACACCTTC. Encoded protein: CASSPTATSGTNYGYTF.

The chain joins TRBV6-2 or TRBV6-3 to TRBJ1-5; D ambiguous. V was clipped by 5 bases and J by 3 bases, with 14 bases between them. Germline V gives CDR1 MNHEY, CDR2 SVGEGT. CDR3 length equals 15 residues. CDR3 loop: CASSPRHDSNQPQHF. CDR3 in DNA: TGTGCCAGCAGTCCCCGACACGATTCCAATCAGCCCCAGCATTTT.

This clonotype was picked up a small number of times. The V gene is TRBV2, the J gene TRBJ2-7; D might be TRBD1 (5 bases). V was cut by 5 bases and J by 3 bases, with 14 bases left in between. The CDR3 is 14 residues long. Per germline, CDR1 SNHLY and CDR2 FYNNEI. The CDR3 reads CASSRQTVVYEQYV. In nucleotides, the CDR3 is TGTGCCAGCAGTCGCCAGACAGTGGTCTACGAGCAGTACGTC.

The chain's CDR3 is CASRGEGIVTQYF. CDR3 DNA sequence: TGTGCCAGCAGGGGGGAGGGGATTGTGACCCAGTACTTC. The chain carries TRBV6-2 or TRBV6-3 and TRBJ2-5, with 7 bases matching TRBD2. Trimming took 6 bases from V and 7 from J; bases not matched to a gene: 8. Germline V gives CDR1 MNHEY, CDR2 SVGEGT. The CDR3 spans 13 residues.

The sample holds a few counts of this clonotype. The chain employs TRBV5-4 and TRBJ2-1; 12 bases map to TRBD2. The CDR3 consists of 17 residues. V was pared by 0 bases and J by 9 bases, with 10 bases of the junction left unmatched. Germline-derived CDR1 and CDR2 are SGHNT and YYREEE (reference sequence). The CDR3 protein is CASSLDGLAGTPAEQFF. The CDR3 DNA reads TGTGCCAGCAGCTTGGACGGACTAGCGGGGACCCCGGCTGAGCAGTTCTTC.

This clonotype was observed many times. The chain is built from TRBV18 and TRBJ2-1; 7 bases map to TRBD2. Trimming took 3 bases from V and 7 from J; bases not matched to a gene: 6. CDR1 and CDR2 (germline): KGHSH, LQKENI. This CDR3 is 14 amino acids long. The CDR3 nucleotides read TGTGCCAGCTCACCTGTTGCGGGGGAGAATGAGCAGTTCTTC. Its protein is CASSPVAGENEQFF.

This clonotype came up a few times. V usage is TRBV12-3 or TRBV12-4 and J usage is TRBJ2-3; D is unresolved. V lost 5 bases and J 3 bases, leaving 12 bases between the germline ends. This CDR3 comprises 14 residues. The CDR3 DNA reads as TGTGCCAGCAGTCCCCGAATAGGGACAGATACGCAGTATTTT. This codes for CASSPRIGTDTQYF.

This chain uses TRBV7-2 with TRBJ1-1; D uncertain. The CDR3 spans 15 residues. The germline gives CDR1 SGHTA, CDR2 FQGNSA. With 3 bases removed from V and 0 bases from J, the gap between germline ends came to 11 bases. CDR3 DNA sequence: TGTGCCAGCAGCTTCGACGGGAGGGTGAACACTGAAGCTTTCTTT. This codes for CASSFDGRVNTEAFF.

This clonotype has only a few counts. The chain combines TRBV24-1 with TRBJ2-3; D unclear. V was cut by 3 bases and J by 6 bases, with 9 bases left in between. The CDR3 has 13 amino acids. CDR1 and CDR2 from the germline V gene are KGHDR and SFDVKD. The CDR3 nucleotides are TGTGCCACCAGTGATCCCCCCTTGGATACGCAGTATTTT. This sequence encodes CATSDPPLDTQYF.

The sample holds many counts of this clonotype. This chain connects TRBV10-1 to TRBJ2-1; weak D call: TRBD1 (6 bases). The CDR3 has 17 residues. Deletions cut 6 bases from V and 4 bases from J, with 22 bases between. The germline gives CDR1 WNHNN, CDR2 SYGVQD (reference sequence). The CDR3 region has the DNA TGCGCCAGCAGCCCCTACCCCCAGGGGACCCCGTACAATGAGCAGTTCTTC. As protein: CASSPYPQGTPYNEQFF.

The sample holds a few counts of this clonotype. The V and J genes are TRBV5-1 and TRBJ1-5; tentatively, D is TRBD1 (6 bases). CDR1 is SGHRS and CDR2 is YFSETQ in the germline V gene. V was pared by 0 bases and J by 6 bases, with 13 bases between. The CDR3 is 15 residues long. This chain's CDR3 is CASSLATGKGQPQHF. The DNA for the CDR3 is TGCGCCAGCAGCTTGGCGACAGGCAAGGGTCAGCCCCAGCATTTT.

The chain combines TRBV9 with TRBJ2-4; a weak D match, TRBD2 (6 bases). The CDR3 extends over 14 amino acids. V was shortened by 4 bases and J by 4 bases, with 12 bases between the two germline ends. CDR1 is SGDLS, CDR2 YYNGEE, per germline. In DNA, the CDR3 is TGTGCCAGCAGCCGGAGCGGGTATAAAAACATTCAGTACTTC. This sequence encodes CASSRSGYKNIQYF.

This sequence joins TRBV7-8 and TRBJ1-1, with 8 positions matching TRBD1. In germline, CDR1 is SGHVS, CDR2 FQNEAQ. The CDR3 is 17 residues long. V trimming: 8 bases; J trimming: 4 bases; junction bases outside the gene matches: 18. CDR3 residues: CASRITPGGRGSTEAFF. DNA for the CDR3: TGTGCCAGCCGCATTACTCCAGGGGGCAGGGGGAGCACTGAAGCTTTCTTT.

This clonotype has only a few counts. The rearrangement links TRBV2 to TRBJ1-2, with TRBD1 identical over 7 bases. The ends lost 6 bases at V and 7 bases at J; junction bases unmatched: 8. The CDR3 extends over 13 amino acids. The germline gives CDR1 SNHLY, CDR2 FYNNEI. The CDR3 here is CASSADRAVGYTF. CDR3 DNA: TGTGCCAGCAGCGCCGACAGGGCGGTTGGCTACACCTTC.

A few counts support this clonotype. The rearrangement joins TRBV12-2 to TRBJ2-7; no check of the table's D call, TRBD1, against the DNA was made. TRBV12-2 is labeled a pseudogene. The CDR3 consists of 15 residues. The CDR3 nucleotides read TGTGCAAGTCGCTCCGACAGGGATCCTACCTACGAGCAGTACGTC. This encodes CASRSDRDPTYEQYV.

V gene TRBV25-1 combines with J gene TRBJ2-3; no firm D call. The CDR3 spans 15 residues. The germline V gene encodes CDR1 MGHDK and CDR2 SYGVNS. V was pared by 3 bases and J by 2 bases, with 12 bases between. The CDR3 sequence is CASSDASRITDTQYF. The CDR3 DNA reads TGTGCCAGCAGTGACGCATCCCGGATCACAGATACGCAGTATTTT.

This clonotype was counted many times. This chain joins TRBV18 and TRBJ1-3; D unresolved. This CDR3 is built from 15 residues. Germline V gives CDR1 KGHSH, CDR2 LQKENI. V was cut by 3 bases and J by 0 bases, with 9 bases left in between. CDR3 in amino acids: CASSPLAGSGNTIYF. The CDR3, as DNA: TGTGCCAGCTCACCCCTAGCAGGCTCTGGAAACACCATATATTTT. Supplemented by reference TRBV18 and TRBJ1-3, the full variable domain reads NAGVMQNPRHLVRRRGQEARLRCSPMKGHSHVYWYRQLPEEGLKFMVYLQKENIIDESGMPKERFSAEFPKEGPSILRIQQVVRGDSAAYFCASSPLAGSGNTIYFGEGSWLTVV.

The rearrangement links TRBV3-1 to TRBJ1-3, with 7 nucleotides matching TRBD1. The CDR3 extends over 15 amino acids. Trimming cost V 6 bases and J 6 bases; bases outside gene matches: 11. Germline values: CDR1 LGHDT, CDR2 YNNKEL (reference sequence). The CDR3 here is CASRRTGGLVNTIYF. In nucleotides, the CDR3 is TGTGCCAGCAGACGGACAGGCGGTCTCGTAAACACCATATATTTT. Combining the CDR3 with reference TRBV3-1 and TRBJ1-3 gives the whole variable domain DTAVSQTPKYLVTQMGNDKSIKCEQNLGHDTMYWYKQDSKKFLKIMFSYNNKELIINETVPNRFSPKSPDKAHLNLHINSLELGDSAVYFCASRRTGGLVNTIYFGEGSWLTVV.

This clonotype was seen at least ten times. J is TRBJ1-6 and V is TRBV5-1; 7 nucleotides agree with TRBD1. Germline trimming cut 4 bases from V and 6 bases from J; bases unmatched to any gene: 4. Germline assignment: CDR1 SGHRS and CDR2 YFSETQ. The CDR3 runs 14 residues. DNA of the CDR3: TGCGCCAGCAGCCCGGGACAGCCTAATTCACCCCTCCACTTT. Translation: CASSPGQPNSPLHF.

V and J are TRBV7-2 and TRBJ1-4; possible D gene TRBD1, 5 bases. V lost 5 bases to trimming and J lost 5 bases, with 15 bases between them. The CDR3 runs 15 residues. Germline V gene lookup returns CDR1 SGHTA and CDR2 FQGNSA. CDR3 amino acids: CASSTGVGSNEKLFF. The DNA for the CDR3 is TGTGCCAGCAGCACAGGAGTCGGCTCAAATGAAAAACTGTTTTTT.

The V and J genes are TRBV30 and TRBJ2-5; D is uncertain. From germline, CDR1 is GTSNPN and CDR2 SVGIG (reference sequence). There are 11 residues in the CDR3. Trimming removed 1 base at V and 0 bases at J, with 0 bases between. The DNA of the CDR3 is TGTGCCTGGAGTGACCAAGAGACCCAGTACTTC. Protein sequence: CAWSDQETQYF. Filled out from reference TRBV30 and TRBJ2-5, the complete variable domain reads SQTIHQWPATLVQPVGSPLSLECTVEGTSNPNLYWYRQAAGRGLQLLFYSVGIGQISSEVPQNLSASRPQDRQFILSSKKLLLSDSGFYLCAWSDQETQYFGPGTRLLVL.

This clonotype has just a few counts. V usage is TRBV10-3 and J usage is TRBJ1-2; D not resolved. The V end lost 0 bases, the J end lost 3 bases, and 8 bases lay between the germline ends. The CDR3 has 14 amino acids. Germline CDR1 ENHRY, CDR2 SYGVKD. Written as DNA, the CDR3 is TGTGCCATCAGTGAGTCGAAGGGCGACTATGGCTACACCTTC. This translates into CAISESKGDYGYTF.

This clonotype has just a few counts. The chain has TRBV7-3 and TRBJ2-3; the D is unclear. Per the germline V gene, CDR1 is SGHTA and CDR2 is FQGTGA. V lost 1 base to trimming and J lost 1 base, with 9 bases between them. This CDR3 is built from 15 residues. This CDR3 is CASSLMGHGTDTQYF. The CDR3 coding sequence is TGTGCCAGCAGCTTAATGGGCCACGGCACAGATACGCAGTATTTT.

This chain joins TRBV14 and TRBJ2-7; D unresolved. The CDR3 is 15 residues long. The V gene lost 5 bases and the J gene lost 2 bases, with 16 bases spanning the gap. The germline CDR1 and CDR2 sequences are SGHDN and FVKESK. CDR3 nucleotides: TGTGCCAGCAGCGATCGGCCCCTGTCCCCCTACGAGCAGTACGTC. It codes for CASSDRPLSPYEQYV.

At least ten counts were recorded for this clonotype. V usage is TRBV2 and J usage is TRBJ1-5, with D perhaps matching TRBD1 (6 bases). The CDR3 contains 14 residues. Per germline, CDR1 SNHLY and CDR2 FYNNEI. V was cut by 5 bases and J by 5 bases, with 13 bases left in between. The CDR3 DNA follows: TGTGCCAGCAGTTTTACAGGGATATATCAGCCCCAGCATTTT. The encoded protein is CASSFTGIYQPQHF.